Following are 32 T cell receptor beta chains from one sample sequenced in a study of long-term antiretroviral therapy in people with HIV. Version v3.0 of the immunoSEQ assay was performed at survey level. Sequencing used immunoSEQ multiplex PCR; TCRdb keeps in-frame clones, though not all of them. This sample has roughly 36,000 clones, with 70% to 90% found just once. Sequenced here: unsorted PBMCs, sampled just over 2.7 years before starting antiretroviral therapy. The receptors originated from a woman between 25 and 40 years old with HIV.

This clone has just a few counts. The J gene is TRBJ2-2, the V gene TRBV10-3, with TRBD2 matching 8 bases. J was trimmed by 0 bases and V by 6 bases; bases with no gene match: 3. Germline-derived CDR1 and CDR2 are ENHRY and SYGVKD. CDR3 length equals 15 residues. The CDR3 sequence: CAISERGPNTGELFF. For the CDR3, the DNA is TGTGCCATCAGCGAGCGGGGGCCGAACACCGGGGAGCTGTTTTTT.

The genes are TRBV5-6 and TRBJ2-2, with 9 positions matching TRBD1. Germline V gives CDR1 SGHDT, CDR2 YYEEEE. The CDR3 is 17 residues long. The junction had 13 bases not matched to a gene; V was cut back by 4 bases and J by 6 bases. This CDR3 is CASSRDFGQGLSGELFF. The CDR3 DNA is TGTGCCAGCAGCCGCGATTTTGGACAGGGGTTGTCCGGGGAGCTGTTTTTT.

The chain employs TRBV5-1 and TRBJ1-4; D is perhaps TRBD1 (5 bases). Trimming pared 3 bases from V and 4 bases from J, leaving 16 bases between. Per germline, CDR1 SGHRS and CDR2 YFSETQ. The CDR3 contains 16 residues. Here the CDR3 reads CASSSKSGQVNEKLFF. In DNA, the CDR3 is TGCGCCAGCAGCTCAAAGTCAGGGCAAGTTAATGAAAAACTGTTTTTT. Together with reference TRBV5-1 and TRBJ1-4, the CDR3 gives the full variable domain: KAGVTQTPRYLIKTRGQQVTLSCSPISGHRSVSWYQQTPGQGLQFLFEYFSETQRNKGNFPGRFSGRQFSNSRSEMNVSTLELGDSALYLCASSSKSGQVNEKLFFGSGTQLSVL.

V gene TRBV6-5 combines with J gene TRBJ1-1; D possibly corresponds to TRBD1 (6 bases). Deletions cut 5 bases from V and 0 bases from J, with 13 bases between. CDR3 length: 15 residues. Germline CDR1 and CDR2: MNHEY and SVGAGI. The CDR3 DNA sequence: TGTGCCAGCAGTACCTGGACAGTGATGAACACTGAAGCTTTCTTT. This sequence encodes CASSTWTVMNTEAFF.

The rearrangement links TRBV5-1 to TRBJ1-1; D call uncertain. Trimming left V 4 bases short and J 6 bases short, with 10 bases between. The CDR3 covers 12 residues. The germline V gene has CDR1 SGHRS and CDR2 YFSETQ. The CDR3 loop reads CASSVTGAEAFF. CDR3 nucleotides: TGCGCCAGCAGCGTAACCGGGGCTGAAGCTTTCTTT.

The gene calls are TRBV7-9 and TRBJ1-1; D not resolved. Trimming pared 6 bases from V and 2 bases from J, leaving 7 bases between. CDR3 length: 12 residues. Germline values: CDR1 SEHNR, CDR2 FQNEAQ (reference sequence). CDR3 sequence: CASRLPNTEAFF. The CDR3 nucleotides read TGTGCCAGCAGACTTCCTAACACTGAAGCTTTCTTT.

DNA for the CDR3: TGCGCCAGCGGGGCAGAGACGCAAGAGACCCAGTACTTC. Its protein product is CASGAETQETQYF. V gene TRBV5-1 combines with J gene TRBJ2-5; TRBD1 might be the D (5 bases). CDR1 SGHRS and CDR2 YFSETQ come from the germline V gene. The CDR3 length is 13 residues. Trimming took 7 bases from V and 2 from J, leaving 12 bases between them.

This chain uses TRBV9 with TRBJ2-7; D is perhaps TRBD1 (6 bases). The CDR3 has 12 residues. Looked up from germline, CDR1 is SGDLS and CDR2 is YYNGEE. Trimming stripped 2 bases from V and 7 bases from J, with 10 bases between. CDR3 DNA: TGTGCCAGCAGCGTGGAAACAGGGGAGCAGTACTTC. As protein: CASSVETGEQYF.

The chain couples TRBV10-3 to TRBJ2-3; possibly TRBD1 for D (5 bases). The CDR3 contains 13 residues. V lost 11 bases to trimming and J lost 2 bases, with 14 bases between them. The V gene's germline CDR1 is ENHRY and CDR2 SYGVKD. Written as DNA, the CDR3 is TGTGCCGCCACAGGTAGTAACACAGATACGCAGTATTTT. Its protein is CAATGSNTDTQYF.

The chain has TRBV6-1 and TRBJ2-7; 10 bases agree with TRBD2. V lost 11 bases, J lost 3 bases, and 4 bases stayed unmatched. The CDR3 runs to 12 residues. Per germline, CDR1 MNHNS and CDR2 SASEGT. DNA of the CDR3: TGTGCCGGAGCTAGCGGGGGCTACGAGCAGTACTTC. This translates into CAGASGGYEQYF.

The rearrangement uses TRBV2 and TRBJ2-5, with a tentative D call TRBD2 (5 bases). CDR1 is SNHLY and CDR2 is FYNNEI in the germline V gene. V was shortened by 7 bases and J by 2 bases, with 8 bases between the two germline ends. The CDR3 extends over 12 amino acids. The CDR3 DNA follows: TGTGCCAGCATGAGGGATCAAGAGACCCAGTACTTC. It is translated as CASMRDQETQYF. Full variable domain (missing parts from reference TRBV2 and TRBJ2-5): EPEVTQTPSHQVTQMGQEVILRCVPISNHLYFYWYRQILGQKVEFLVSFYNNEISEKSEIFDDQFSVERPDGSNFTLKIRSTKLEDSAMYFCASMRDQETQYFGPGTRLLVL.

The chain carries TRBV18 and TRBJ1-2, with TRBD1 matching over 7 bases. Trimming at V came to 3 bases and at J to 3 bases, leaving 4 bases not matched to a gene. The length of the CDR3 is 14 residues. Germline loops: CDR1 KGHSH, CDR2 LQKENI. The CDR3 bases are TGTGCCAGCTCACCGGGACAGACCTACTATGGCTACACCTTC. Its protein product is CASSPGQTYYGYTF.

This chain links TRBV7-2 with TRBJ2-1; 9 bases line up with TRBD2. Unmatched junction bases numbered 12, after V lost 5 bases and J lost 4 bases. The CDR3 length is 17 residues. The V gene's germline CDR1 is SGHTA and CDR2 FQGNSA. Written as DNA, the CDR3 is TGTGCCAGCAGCCTCGGACTAGGCGGGGGGGTTTACAATGAGCAGTTCTTC. Its translation: CASSLGLGGGVYNEQFF.

This chain connects TRBV21-1 to TRBJ1-2; TRBD1 is the table's D call, not checked against the DNA. TRBV21-1 counts as a pseudogene. The CDR3 consists of 17 residues. The CDR3 region has the DNA TGTGCCAGCATCCAAAGCGCCCGGGACACTCCTAACTATGGCTACACCTTC. This encodes CASIQSARDTPNYGYTF.

The V call is TRBV10-3, the J call TRBJ2-5; 7 bases agree with TRBD1. CDR1 ENHRY and CDR2 SYGVKD come from the germline V gene. V shed 11 bases, J shed 5 bases, and the junction held 17 bases outside the gene matches. This CDR3 region has 15 residues. The CDR3 DNA is TGTGCCGCCACGGAACAGGGGTCTTTAGGGGAGACCCAGTACTTC. It encodes CAATEQGSLGETQYF.

The CDR3 DNA follows: TGTGCCTGGAGTAGGGACAACTATGGCTACACCTTC. This gives the protein CAWSRDNYGYTF. V usage is TRBV30 and J usage is TRBJ1-2; TRBD1 might be the D (5 bases). Trimming cost V 2 bases and J 2 bases, with 6 bases left between them. This CDR3 spans 12 amino acids. The germline V gene has CDR1 GTSNPN and CDR2 SVGIG (reference sequence).

CDR3 sequence reads: CASSLGLAGEQETQYF. CDR3 in DNA: TGCGCCAGCAGCTTGGGACTAGCGGGGGAACAAGAGACCCAGTACTTC. The chain couples TRBV5-1 to TRBJ2-5; 12 bases match TRBD2. The CDR3 is 16 amino acids. V was pared by 0 bases and J by 2 bases, with 2 bases of the junction left unmatched. The germline gives CDR1 SGHRS, CDR2 YFSETQ.

In nucleotides, the CDR3 is TGTGCCAGCAGCTCTGAACTCTACTATGGCTACACCTTC. Its protein is CASSSELYYGYTF. V and J are TRBV5-5 and TRBJ1-2, with D unresolved. The ends were cut back, 3 bases at V and 3 bases at J, with 9 bases in the middle. This CDR3 is built from 13 residues. CDR1 and CDR2 from the germline V gene are SGHKS and YYEKEE (reference sequence).

J is TRBJ2-1 and V is TRBV6-1, with 9 bases fitting TRBD1. CDR1 is MNHNS and CDR2 is SASEGT in the germline V gene. CDR3 length equals 17 residues. V lost 0 bases to trimming and J lost 6 bases; unmatched junction nucleotides: 9. CDR3: CASSEAGGQGFRNEQFF. The CDR3, as DNA: TGTGCCAGCAGTGAAGCGGGGGGACAGGGTTTCCGCAATGAGCAGTTCTTC.

The chain carries TRBV27 and TRBJ2-1; D not certain. This CDR3 region has 14 residues. The V end lost 9 bases, the J end lost 8 bases, and 20 bases lay between the germline ends. The germline gives CDR1 MNHEY, CDR2 SMNVEV (reference sequence). CDR3 protein: CARIHIIIPHEQFF. CDR3 bases: TGTGCCAGGATACACATAATCATCCCCCATGAGCAGTTCTTC.

The rearrangement links TRBV11-2 to TRBJ2-7; 8 nucleotides align to TRBD1. The CDR3 has 13 residues. CDR1 is SGHAT and CDR2 is FQNNGV in the germline V gene. Unmatched junction bases numbered 3, after V lost 5 bases and J lost 3 bases. DNA for the CDR3: TGTGCCAGCAGCCCGGACAGGGTCTACGAGCAGTACTTC. This codes for CASSPDRVYEQYF.

The CDR3 loop is CAWSVLDFEEQYF. The CDR3 nucleotides are TGTGCCTGGAGTGTTTTGGATTTTGAGGAGCAGTACTTC. This chain uses TRBV30 with TRBJ2-7, with D hard to call. The CDR3 has 13 residues. The germline V gene encodes CDR1 GTSNPN and CDR2 SVGIG (reference sequence). Trimming pared 0 bases from V and 7 bases from J, leaving 13 bases between.

This chain joins TRBV5-1 and TRBJ2-1; 7 bases agree with TRBD2. The CDR3 length is 16 residues. Trimming took 0 bases from V and 6 from J; bases not matched to a gene: 9. Germline CDR1 reads SGHRS; CDR2 reads YFSETQ. The CDR3, as DNA: TGCGCCAGCAGCTTGGGGGCCGGGGGGAGGGGCAATGAGCAGTTCTTC. Translation gives CASSLGAGGRGNEQFF.

The V and J genes are TRBV5-1 and TRBJ1-1; 12 bases match TRBD1. V trimming: 3 bases; J trimming: 6 bases; junction bases outside the gene matches: 3. Germline CDR1 reads SGHRS; CDR2 reads YFSETQ. The CDR3 spans 14 residues. CDR3 amino acids: CASSSGQGAAEAFF. The CDR3 DNA sequence: TGCGCCAGCAGCTCGGGACAGGGGGCTGCTGAAGCTTTCTTT.

Written as DNA, the CDR3 is TGTGCCAGCAGACAGAGAGGTGACTACGAGCAGTACGTC. Its protein is CASRQRGDYEQYV. This chain links TRBV11-2 with TRBJ2-7, with D uncertain. V was pared by 6 bases and J by 3 bases, with 12 bases between. The CDR3 is 13 residues long. The germline gives CDR1 SGHAT, CDR2 FQNNGV.

The rearrangement uses TRBV29-1 and TRBJ2-4, with D uncertain. V was trimmed by 4 bases and J by 9 bases, leaving 7 bases between them. Per germline, CDR1 SQVTM and CDR2 ANQGSEA. The CDR3 has 10 residues. The DNA for the CDR3 is TGCAGCGTTGGCCCGGGCATTCAGTACTTC. It is translated as CSVGPGIQYF.

This clone was seen a handful of times. This chain uses TRBV6-1 with TRBJ2-7; D remains ambiguous. The V end lost 8 bases, the J end lost 3 bases, and 8 bases lay between the germline ends. The CDR3 runs to 11 residues. Germline CDR1 is MNHNS and CDR2 is SASEGT. CDR3: CASGEYYEQYV. DNA for the CDR3: TGTGCCAGCGGGGAATACTACGAGCAGTACGTC.

The chain links TRBV7-9 to TRBJ2-5, with 8 bases identical to TRBD2. The CDR3 is 17 amino acids. Germline V gene sequence: CDR1 SEHNR, CDR2 FQNEAQ (reference sequence). Trimming cost V 1 base and J 5 bases; bases outside gene matches: 12. CDR3 region: CASSLGIAGHHSETQYF. Here the CDR3 DNA reads TGTGCCAGCAGCTTAGGTATAGCGGGGCATCATTCGGAGACCCAGTACTTC.

This chain joins TRBV19 and TRBJ2-3, with 13 bases matching TRBD2. Per germline, CDR1 LNHDA and CDR2 SQIVND (reference sequence). After removal of 6 bases from V and 3 bases from J, the junction contained 12 bases not matched to a gene. The CDR3 runs to 18 residues. As DNA, the CDR3 is TGTGCCAGTAGCCGGACTAGCGGGGGAGTCGGGACGACAGATACGCAGTATTTT. Amino acid sequence: CASSRTSGGVGTTDTQYF. Drawing the rest from reference TRBV19 and TRBJ2-3, the complete variable domain is DGGITQSPKYLFRKEGQNVTLSCEQNLNHDAMYWYRQDPGQGLRLIYYSQIVNDFQKGDIAEGYSVSREKKESFPLTVTSAQKNPTAFYLCASSRTSGGVGTTDTQYFGPGTRLTVL.

The CDR3 sequence: CASSSTGTGQPQHF. The CDR3 coding sequence is TGTGCCAGCAGTTCGACAGGGACGGGTCAGCCCCAGCATTTT. The chain joins TRBV2 to TRBJ1-5, with 7 positions matching TRBD1. The CDR3 covers 14 residues. The V gene's germline CDR1 is SNHLY and CDR2 FYNNEI. Trimming took 5 bases from V and 6 from J; bases not matched to a gene: 7.

The genes are TRBV4-1 and TRBJ1-1; tentative D call: TRBD1 (5 bases). CDR1 is MGHRA, CDR2 YSYEKL, per germline. CDR3 size: 18 residues. V was clipped by 0 bases and J by 0 bases, with 17 bases between them. The CDR3 DNA reads as TGCGCCAGCAGCCAAGATGCCGGGGCAGCCTTTCTGAACACTGAAGCTTTCTTT. Its protein is CASSQDAGAAFLNTEAFF.

The chain carries TRBV13 and TRBJ2-5, with 7 nucleotides matching TRBD1. The CDR3 is made up of 15 amino acids. Germline loops: CDR1 PRHDT, CDR2 FYEKMQ (reference sequence). The trim removed 1 base at V and 1 base at J, leaving 3 bases unmatched. The chain's CDR3 is CASSLVGTAQETQYF. The DNA of the CDR3 is TGTGCCAGCAGCTTAGTTGGGACAGCCCAAGAGACCCAGTACTTC.